Following are 14 T cell receptor beta chains from one sample sequenced in a study of shared clonotypes between healthy human individuals. Sequencing used immunoSEQ multiplex PCR; TCRdb keeps in-frame clones, though not all of them. This sample yields some 100,000 clones, of which roughly 70% are seen a single time; roughly 24% belongs to the top ten. Specimen: memory CD8+ T cells sorted from blood. Documented subset: CD45RO+ cells pooled with CCR7-negative TemRA cells. The source is a woman aged 25-40 years in good health.

This clone was seen a few times. J is TRBJ2-1 and V is TRBV5-4; D unresolved. Germline CDR1 is SGHNT and CDR2 is YYREEE (reference sequence). V dropped 0 bases and J dropped 3 bases, with 4 bases sitting between them. The CDR3 loop spans 13 amino acids. CDR3 region: CASSLVNYNEQFF. The CDR3, as DNA: TGTGCCAGCAGCTTGGTGAACTACAATGAGCAGTTCTTC.

The rearrangement links TRBV29-1 to TRBJ2-7; D remains ambiguous. Between the trimmed V and J ends, which lost 0 bases and 0 bases, there was a span of 6 bases. CDR3 size: 13 residues. CDR1 SQVTM and CDR2 ANQGSEA come from the germline V gene. The DNA for the CDR3 is TGCAGCGTTGAAGACAGCTCCTCCTACGAGCAGTACTTC. Encoded protein: CSVEDSSSYEQYF.

The V call is TRBV25-1, the J call TRBJ2-1, with 7 bases matching TRBD2. The CDR3 contains 16 residues. With V trimmed by 4 bases and J by 8 bases, 14 bases remained unmatched. CDR1 MGHDK and CDR2 SYGVNS come from the germline V gene. CDR3 protein: CASSGRKRGPGDEQFF. As DNA, the CDR3 is TGTGCCAGCAGTGGACGAAAGCGGGGCCCCGGGGATGAGCAGTTCTTC.

This clone appeared many times. J is TRBJ1-5 and V is TRBV2, with 9 positions matching TRBD1. Germline trimming cut 6 bases from V and 2 bases from J; bases unmatched to any gene: 5. The length of the CDR3 is 15 residues. CDR1 is SNHLY and CDR2 is FYNNEI in the germline V gene. CDR3 nucleotide sequence: TGTGCCAGCAGAGGGACAGGGAACGGCAATCAGCCCCAGCATTTT. As protein: CASRGTGNGNQPQHF.

This clone was detected ten times or more. V is TRBV4-1 and J is TRBJ1-1; perhaps TRBD1 as D (6 bases). Trimming cost V 1 base and J 1 base, with 7 bases left between them. The CDR3 has 14 residues. Germline lookup yields CDR1 MGHRA and CDR2 YSYEKL. The CDR3 loop reads CASSQGTANTEAFF. As DNA, the CDR3 is TGCGCCAGCAGCCAAGGGACAGCGAACACTGAAGCTTTCTTT.

Only a few counts were recorded for this clone. This rearrangement joins TRBV28 to TRBJ2-7, with unresolved D. The CDR3 is 12 residues long. Germline V CDR1 and CDR2: MDHEN, SYDVKM. Trimming removed 2 bases from V and 7 bases from J, with 9 bases in between. In DNA, the CDR3 is TGTGCCAGCAGTTTAGTCCTCGGGGAGCAGTACTTC. This encodes CASSLVLGEQYF.

The chain uses TRBV6-1 and TRBJ1-1; no clear D. Per germline, CDR1 MNHNS and CDR2 SASEGT. This CDR3 has 12 amino acids. Trimming removed 9 bases from V and 5 bases from J, with 13 bases in between. For the CDR3, the DNA is TGTGCCAGTCGGACCCTGGGGACTGAAGCTTTCTTT. This sequence encodes CASRTLGTEAFF.

The chain joins TRBV4-1 to TRBJ2-1; 8 nucleotides match TRBD2. This CDR3 has 16 residues. Germline assignment: CDR1 MGHRA and CDR2 YSYEKL. V lost 4 bases and J lost 0; bases outside the gene matches: 5. The CDR3 region is CASSPRGGPSYNEQFF. CDR3 DNA sequence: TGCGCCAGCAGCCCCCGGGGGGGGCCCTCCTACAATGAGCAGTTCTTC.

The gene calls are TRBV28 and TRBJ2-2; D is undetermined. This CDR3 has 13 residues. The ends were cut back, 4 bases at V and 5 bases at J, with 8 bases in the middle. Germline V gene sequence: CDR1 MDHEN, CDR2 SYDVKM. The CDR3 DNA follows: TGTGCCAGCAGTTCGAGGATTACCGGGGAGCTGTTTTTT. Its protein is CASSSRITGELFF.

The CDR3 is CASSAGTGWIPLHF. CDR3 bases: TGTGCCAGCAGTGCGGGAACAGGGTGGATACCCCTCCACTTT. The genes are TRBV25-1 and TRBJ1-6, with a possible D match to TRBD1 (6 bases). Trimming removed 4 bases from V and 12 bases from J, with 16 bases in between. This CDR3 is 14 amino acids long. Germline CDR1 reads MGHDK; CDR2 reads SYGVNS.

The chain employs TRBV15 and TRBJ1-5; a weak D match, TRBD1 (5 bases). V was trimmed by 6 bases and J by 4 bases, leaving 16 bases between them. This CDR3 contains 15 residues. Per germline, CDR1 LNHNV and CDR2 YYDKDF (reference sequence). CDR3 loop: CATSMRGNRNQPQHF. Here the CDR3 DNA reads TGTGCCACCAGTATGCGGGGGAACCGGAATCAGCCCCAGCATTTT.

This chain uses TRBV7-6 with TRBJ2-1, with D unresolved. The germline CDR1 and CDR2 sequences are SGHVS and FNYEAQ. The CDR3 contains 13 residues. Trimming cost V 5 bases and J 4 bases, with 9 bases left between them. This CDR3 reads CASSKTAYNEQFF. The CDR3 region has the DNA TGTGCCAGCAGCAAGACTGCTTACAATGAGCAGTTCTTC.

The chain is built from TRBV2 and TRBJ2-3; D tentatively reads TRBD1 or TRBD2 (5 bases each). V was shortened by 4 bases and J by 1 base, with 12 bases between the two germline ends. Germline CDR1 reads SNHLY; CDR2 reads FYNNEI. The CDR3 has 15 amino acids. The CDR3 sequence: CASSGGPLGTDTQYF. The DNA of the CDR3 is TGTGCCAGCAGTGGGGGACCGCTGGGCACAGATACGCAGTATTTT.

The V and J genes are TRBV5-1 and TRBJ2-7; TRBD1 matches 7 bases. The CDR3 runs 15 residues. Trimming cost V 1 base and J 7 bases; bases outside gene matches: 11. Germline V gives CDR1 SGHRS, CDR2 YFSETQ. DNA for the CDR3: TGCGCCAGCAGCTTGCATGGGACAGCTCTACGGGAGCAGTACTTC. It yields the protein CASSLHGTALREQYF.